This paragraph reports one T cell receptor (beta chain). Only a few counts were recorded for this clonotype. It has no known antigen specificity. Base qualities are not provided; no much larger clone lies one nucleotide away. The library was produced with 5' RACE. The data were produced on an Illumina HiSeq 2000. A universal primer binding site was added through template switching, and the final cDNA carried a unique molecular identifier so that TCR cDNA molecules could be counted accurately. First-strand cDNA for TCR alpha and beta chains was synthesized from specific primers in the conserved constant-segment region. Each cDNA library was double barcoded, with a SMART-Mk sample barcode plus Illumina barcodes, to control for contamination. TruSeq adapter sequences along with Illumina sample barcodes were introduced in two successive PCR steps. Sequencing of the TCR alpha and beta cDNA libraries was done on the Illumina HiSeq platform using custom primers. Processing in the source paper ran as follows. MiGEC was used to process raw reads and extract unique molecular identifiers, and MiXCR was used to find CDR3 positions. For each individual, recombination models were inferred using an EM algorithm with the repgenHMM and IGoR tools. The tcR package in R was used for shared clonotype analysis, with sharing normalized by the product of cloneset sizes. To study raw recombination without the effects of thymic and clonal selection, out-of-frame nonproductive sequences were analyzed. Through fastp at Q25 and MiXCR, TCRdb rebuilt clones from the public reads, retaining in-frame beta chains. CDR3 protein sequences are deduplicated, and each keeps its most common genes and DNA. The V and J calls come from TCRdb's annotation, not from the publication. The sample table holds fewer than 550,000 distinct CDR3 sequences, of which 13% to 15% were seen once. Of the sample, about 0.47% falls within the top ten clones.

CDR1 and CDR2, per the germline V gene, are SGHTA and FQGNSA. V loses 2 bases, J loses 5 bases, and the germline ends lie 18 bases apart. Spanning cysteine to phenylalanine, the CDR3 consists of 16 amino acids. CDR3 DNA only is kept here, 48 bases in frame from base 1. This sample was taken from a study of identical twins (dated by TCRdb to about 2016). Regarding the study in general: TCR alpha and beta repertoires from monozygotic twins, unrelated adults of various ages and cord blood were deep-sequenced to test whether fetal clonotypes persist. To rule out contamination, the twin experiments were replicated at different times with different library preparation protocols.

All donors were healthy Caucasians. Three pairs of female monozygotic twins, all aged 18 to 29 years, made up the twin cohort. Positive isolation kits from Invitrogen were used to isolate CD4+ and CD8+ T cell populations. Study-level results and caveats: Invariant T cells such as MAIT and iNKT could partly confound zero-insertion analyses, although diverse VJ usage argued against such confounding for most clonotypes. In beta out-of-frame sequences, excess twin sharing was weaker, because having fewer shared sequences lowered the signal-to-noise ratio. Because the same donors could not be followed over many years, the conclusions depended on cross-sectional statistical analysis. Compared with coincidental sharing between unrelated individuals, out-of-frame TCR alpha sequences shared between twins had an excess of sequences with low generation probability. Fewer insertions were carried by abundant cord blood beta clonotypes; a weaker similar trend was observed in young adult naive repertoires, while no such trend was observed in memory repertoires. In monozygotic twins, recombination models systematically underestimated out-of-frame TCR alpha sharing, but the models matched the sharing seen between unrelated individuals.

The same data also went into a second study, on yellow fever vaccine responses in identical twins. In that second paper, the authors write: According to the authors, in identical twins the way T cells responded to vaccination appeared partly convergent and partly personalized. In the study, vaccine-responding T cell clones were precisely tracked in identical twins.

The specimen sequenced was CD4+ T cells sorted from blood. The TCR comes from a woman aged 18-29 years in good health. The V and J segments used are TRBV7-2 and TRBJ1-2; the D gene remains uncertain. The CDR3 protein: CASSLRLRESPYGYTF. The DNA sequence is given as TGTGCCAGCAGCTTAAGATTGAGGGAGTCACCTTATGGCTACACCTTC.